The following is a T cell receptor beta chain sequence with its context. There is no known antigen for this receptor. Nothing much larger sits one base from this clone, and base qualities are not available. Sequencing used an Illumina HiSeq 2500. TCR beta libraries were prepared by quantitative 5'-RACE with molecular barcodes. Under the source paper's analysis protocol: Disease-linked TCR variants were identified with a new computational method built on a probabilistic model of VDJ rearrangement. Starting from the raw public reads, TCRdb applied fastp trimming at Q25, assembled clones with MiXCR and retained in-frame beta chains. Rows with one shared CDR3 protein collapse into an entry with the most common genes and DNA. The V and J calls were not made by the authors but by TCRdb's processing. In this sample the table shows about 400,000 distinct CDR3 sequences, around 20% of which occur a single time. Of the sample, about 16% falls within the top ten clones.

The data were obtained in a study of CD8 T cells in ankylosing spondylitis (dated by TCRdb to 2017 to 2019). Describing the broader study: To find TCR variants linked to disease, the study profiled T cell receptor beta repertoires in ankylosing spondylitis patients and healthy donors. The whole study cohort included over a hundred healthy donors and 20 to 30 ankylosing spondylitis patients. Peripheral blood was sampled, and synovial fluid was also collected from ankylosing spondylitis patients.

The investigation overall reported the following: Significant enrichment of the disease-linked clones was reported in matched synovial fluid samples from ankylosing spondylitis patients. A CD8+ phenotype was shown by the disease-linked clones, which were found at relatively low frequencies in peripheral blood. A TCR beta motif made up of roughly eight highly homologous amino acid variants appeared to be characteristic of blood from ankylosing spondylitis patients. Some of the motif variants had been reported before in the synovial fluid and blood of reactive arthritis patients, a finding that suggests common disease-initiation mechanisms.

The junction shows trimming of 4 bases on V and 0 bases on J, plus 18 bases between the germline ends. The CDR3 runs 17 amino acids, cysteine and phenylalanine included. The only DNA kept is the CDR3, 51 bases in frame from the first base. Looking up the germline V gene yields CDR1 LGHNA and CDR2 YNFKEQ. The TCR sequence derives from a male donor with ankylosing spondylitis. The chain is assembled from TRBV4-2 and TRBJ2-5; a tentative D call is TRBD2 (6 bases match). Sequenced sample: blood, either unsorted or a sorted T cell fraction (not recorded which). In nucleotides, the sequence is TGTGCCAGCAGCCGGACCGGACTAAGCCTGTACCAAGAGACCCAGTACTTC. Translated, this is CASSRTGLSLYQETQYF.